This TCR beta chain was recorded in a study of shared clonotypes between healthy human individuals (TCRdb year 2020). A note on the overall study: A couple of women and three men aged 18 to 49 years were included in the cohort. For each donor, three plates each were used for CD4 naive and CD4 memory, two plates were used for CD8 naive, and one plate was used for CD8 memory. To estimate repertoire size and how much clonotype sharing occurs between individuals, the study deeply sequenced the blood TCR repertoires of several healthy adults. To increase sequencing depth and limit assay-specific biases, TCR repertoire library preparation and sequencing were carried out by different laboratories using diverse techniques. Each donor's leukapheresis produced roughly between about 0.8 and 8.9 billion PBMCs. General findings and caveats noted by the study authors: Clonotypes shared by all four sorted-subset donors showed higher generation probabilities than non-shared clonotypes. Sampling was restricted to blood, and TCR repertoires in tissue are likely to differ from TCR repertoires in blood. Because the study included a small number of donors, the genetic and exposure-history diversity represented was limited. Roughly 5% of naive CD4, 3.5% of naive CD8, 2.3% of memory CD4, and roughly 0.4% of memory CD8 clonotypes were shared across a few donors. Estimated clonotype richness was generally larger for naive than for memory subsets. Pairwise subsampling indicated that sequencing depth was expected to affect the degree of clonotype sharing among donors. Incomplete sequencing was indicated by rarefaction of sorted-subset datasets, despite the large sequencing depth.

Using the deep immunoSEQ assay, multiplex PCR amplified TCR CDR3 regions from genomic DNA. Extracted genomic DNA from each cell subset was spread evenly across all wells of several immunoSEQ 96-well plates, with each plate serving as a replicate. For sorted subsets, around 200 ng genomic DNA, equal to 25,000 to 35,000 T cell genomes, was loaded into each replicate PCR. Purified libraries were quantified with a Qubit 3.0 fluorometer, sized on a Bioanalyzer 2100, and re-quantified with the KAPA Library Quantification kit. Every immunoSEQ 96-well plate was sequenced on a separate single-read 150-cycle Illumina NextSeq 550 flow cell. Under the source paper's analysis protocol: Because the immunoSEQ output included only junctional sequences and no quality scores, the filtering could not be the same as the filtering used for full-length reads. To assign V/J genes and CDR3, sequences were annotated using PyIR, a Python wrapper for IgBLAST v1.9, with IMGT germline references. Reads were removed for weak V/J assignments (E-value above 1e-6), missing CDR3, stop codons, out-of-frame junctions, or ambiguous translated residues. V3J clonotypes were defined by identical inferred V gene, J gene, and CDR3 amino acid sequence. To compute the percentage overlap between repertoires, the number of shared unique clonotypes was divided by the size of the smaller repertoire. Three approaches were used to assess repertoire richness: RTK rarefaction, the Chao1 estimator, and Recon v2.1 estimates of unobserved clonotypes. OLGA was used to compute generation probabilities for all TCRbeta clonotypes that the gDNA method yielded from a handful of donors. TCRdb provides this immuneACCESS table in a form limited to in-frame rearrangements. Some clones are lacking; in checked studies, under half of them reflect an unresolved V gene, and why the rest are absent is not known. V, J and clone size derive from that table, while D and trimming were established from the DNA sequence. The sample table lists some 2,400,000 clones, almost 96% of them with a count of one. Roughly 0.13% of the sample is in the top ten clones.

As to this clone: Its antigen specificity is not known. Per-base qualities were not stored, and no clone one base away is much larger.

The donors were healthy, HIV-negative adults who had no recently reported acute infections or vaccinations. Every donor was a Caucasian adult residing in Nashville, Tennessee, USA. CD4+ T cells were enriched by magnetic negative selection, after which naive cells were positively selected on CD45RA and the negative fraction was taken as the memory subset. After blood collection by leukapheresis, PBMCs were isolated using Ficoll-Histopaque density gradient centrifugation and then cryopreserved in the vapor phase of liquid nitrogen. Purity and quantity of every magnetically sorted T cell population were checked by analytical flow cytometry. From each sorted fraction, genomic DNA was isolated and quantified by UV absorbance on a Nanodrop 2000c. Trimming takes 2 bases off V and 5 bases off J; junction bases not matched to a gene: 11. The CDR3 runs 16 amino acids, cysteine and phenylalanine included. The CDR3 DNA has 48 bases and is translated from base 1. Based on the germline V gene, the CDR1 and CDR2 sequences are MNHEY and SVGAGI.

Material: naive CD4+ T cells sorted from blood. The sample's cell subset or site, from its label and the paper: CD45RA+ positively selected. The sequence joins TRBV6-5 to TRBJ1-1; TRBD1 agrees with 7 junctional bases. This TCR was recovered from a man aged 18 to 29 in good health. The nucleotides read TGTGCCAGCAGTTACAATTCGGCAGGGGGGGAGACTGAAGCTTTCTTT. Translation gives CASSYNSAGGETEAFF.